The rows below give T cell receptor beta chains drawn from one sample of a study of T cell responses to AZD1222 COVID-19 vaccine. Sequencing used immunoSEQ multiplex PCR; TCRdb keeps in-frame clones, though not all of them. The sample carries about 89,000 clones, about nine tenths recorded once. The sample in question was peripheral blood, obtained 28 days after the second AZD1222 dose. These TCRs come from an adult who received the AZD1222 COVID-19 vaccine. Both conserved end residues are part of each CDR3. The D gene is left open where the match is weak. The size field is filled for only some rows; it gives once, few, many or a size class.

NA,NA,17,TRBJ1-4,TRBV7-9,CASSPSTVRDMNEKLFF,TGTGCCAGCAGCCCCTCGACAGTCCGAGATATGAATGAAAAACTGTTTTTT
NA,once,16,TRBJ1-3,TRBV9,CASSPHQIQVDVTIYF,TGTGCCAGCAGCCCCCACCAGATCCAGGTCGACGTCACCATATATTTT
NA,NA,12,TRBJ1-2,TRBV10-1,CASNDRLIGYTF,TGCGCCAGCAATGACAGGCTTATTGGCTACACCTTC
NA,NA,16,TRBJ1-5,TRBV18,CASSPTTGRGNQPQHF,TGTGCCAGCTCACCCACAACAGGGAGAGGCAATCAGCCCCAGCATTTT
NA,NA,13,TRBJ1-5,TRBV28,CASSLVTHQPQHF,TGTGCCAGCAGCCTTGTTACCCATCAGCCCCAGCATTTT
NA,NA,14,TRBJ2-2,TRBV6-5,CASTGSQNTGELFF,TGTGCCAGCACCGGGTCCCAGAACACCGGGGAGCTGTTTTTT
TRBD2,once,17,TRBJ2-2,TRBV18,CASSPTSGASNTGELFF,TGTGCCAGCTCACCGACTAGCGGGGCGTCGAACACCGGGGAGCTGTTTTTT
NA,NA,13,TRBJ1-1,TRBV29-1,CSVELSMNTEAFF,TGCAGCGTTGAACTCAGCATGAACACTGAAGCTTTCTTT
NA,NA,13,TRBJ1-5,TRBV11-2,CASSFAGDQPQHF,TGTGCCAGCAGCTTCGCAGGGGATCAGCCCCAGCATTTT
NA,NA,15,TRBJ1-1,TRBV12-5,CASGLGDSGYTEAFF,TGTGCTAGTGGTTTGGGCGACTCAGGCTACACTGAAGCTTTCTTT